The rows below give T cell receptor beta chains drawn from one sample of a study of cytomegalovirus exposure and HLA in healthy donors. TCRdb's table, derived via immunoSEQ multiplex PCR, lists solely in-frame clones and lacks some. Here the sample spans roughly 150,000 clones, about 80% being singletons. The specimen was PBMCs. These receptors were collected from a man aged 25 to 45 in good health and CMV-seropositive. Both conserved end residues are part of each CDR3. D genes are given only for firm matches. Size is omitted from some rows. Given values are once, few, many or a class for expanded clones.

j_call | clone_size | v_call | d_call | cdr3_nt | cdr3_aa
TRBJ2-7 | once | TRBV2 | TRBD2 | TGTGCCAGCAGTACCGGGACTAGCCTCTCCAACGAGCAGTACTTC | CASSTGTSLSNEQYF
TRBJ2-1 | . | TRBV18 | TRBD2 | TGTGCCAGCTCAAACCTAGCGGGAATTCAGAATGAGCAGTTCTTC | CASSNLAGIQNEQFF
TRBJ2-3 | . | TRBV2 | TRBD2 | TGTGCCAGCACACTAGCGGGGGTCACAGATACGCAGTATTTT | CASTLAGVTDTQYF
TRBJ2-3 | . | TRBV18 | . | TGTGCCAGCTCACTAGGAGGGGTGGGCACAGATACGCAGTATTTT | CASSLGGVGTDTQYF
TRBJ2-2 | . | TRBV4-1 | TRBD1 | TGCGCCAGCAGCGGACAGGGGGTCTACACCGGGGAGCTGTTTTTT | CASSGQGVYTGELFF
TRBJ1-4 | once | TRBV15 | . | TGTGCCACCAGCAGAGATCAGGACATTACTAATGAAAAACTGTTTTTT | CATSRDQDITNEKLFF
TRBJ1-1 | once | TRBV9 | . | TGTGCCAGCAGCGATACGAACCGGGGCACTGAAGCTTTCTTT | CASSDTNRGTEAFF
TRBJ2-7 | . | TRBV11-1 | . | TGTGCCAGCAGCTTAGACTTGCTCGACTCCTACGAGCAGTACTTC | CASSLDLLDSYEQYF
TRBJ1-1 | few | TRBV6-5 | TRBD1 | TGTGCCAGCAGGCCACAGGGGGCGAACACTGAAGCTTTCTTT | CASRPQGANTEAFF
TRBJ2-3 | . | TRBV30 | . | TGTGCCTGGGTGGGGGGATCTAAGGGGGCCGGAGATACGCAGTATTTT | CAWVGGSKGAGDTQYF
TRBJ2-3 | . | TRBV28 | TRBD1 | TGTGCCACGGGGGACAGGGGGATCTCAGATACGCAGTATTTT | CATGDRGISDTQYF
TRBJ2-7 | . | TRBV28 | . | TGTGCCAGCAGTTTCACAATCCGGGACACTTCCTCCTACGAGCAGTACTTC | CASSFTIRDTSSYEQYF
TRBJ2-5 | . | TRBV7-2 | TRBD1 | TGTGCCAGCAGCCCCGATCCGACCGCAGGGGGCGCGAAAGAGACCCAGTACTTC | CASSPDPTAGGAKETQYF
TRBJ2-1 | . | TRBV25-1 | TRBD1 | TGTGCCAGCAGTGTTGGGACAGGGGGCGAGAATGAGCAGTTCTTC | CASSVGTGGENEQFF
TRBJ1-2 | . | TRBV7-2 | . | TGTGCCAGCAGCTTAGGGACAAATAGTGGCTACACCTTC | CASSLGTNSGYTF
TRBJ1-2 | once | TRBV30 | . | TGTGCCTGGAGCTCAGGGCTGGATGGCTACACCTTC | CAWSSGLDGYTF